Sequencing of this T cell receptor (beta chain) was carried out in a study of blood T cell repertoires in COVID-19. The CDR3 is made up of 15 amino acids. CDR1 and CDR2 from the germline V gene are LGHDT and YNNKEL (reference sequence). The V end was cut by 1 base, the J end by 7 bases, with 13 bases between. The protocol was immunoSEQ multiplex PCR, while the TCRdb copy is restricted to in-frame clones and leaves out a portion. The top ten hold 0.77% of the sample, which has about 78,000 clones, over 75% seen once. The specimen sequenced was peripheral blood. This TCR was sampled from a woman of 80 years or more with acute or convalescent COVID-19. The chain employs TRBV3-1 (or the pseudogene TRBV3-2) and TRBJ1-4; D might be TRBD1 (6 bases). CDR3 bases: TGTGCCAGCAGCCAAGGGCTGGGGGCCAGTGAAAAACTGTTTTTT. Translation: CASSQGLGASEKLFF.